This TCR beta chain comes out of a study of CD4+ T cells in melanoma (dated 2022 in TCRdb). At the level of the whole study: Neoantigen-specific CD4+ T cells in human melanoma were investigated in the study. General conclusions and limits of the study: The report described a correlation between neoantigen-specific CD4+ T cells and the function of CD8+ T cells, macrophages and B cells. Diverse differentiation states were reported to be shown by neoantigen-specific CD4+ T cells in melanoma.

This clone was seen a few times. Which antigen it targets is not known. Within one base of it there is no much larger clone, and no base qualities were kept. Receptor libraries were prepared by the immunoSEQ multiplex PCR assay. Not all clones reach the TCRdb copy of this immuneACCESS table, which keeps in-frame sequences only. Checked studies attribute under half of the gap to unresolved V genes and leave the rest unexplained. Across this sample there are 45,000 or so clones, with about 88% seen only once. The ten largest make up 10% to 15% of the sample. The germline V gene supplies CDR1 SNHLY and CDR2 FYNNEI. Cut back by 1 base and 9 bases, the V and J ends lie 6 bases apart. From cysteine to phenylalanine, the CDR3 is 11 amino acids long. The CDR3 DNA has 33 bases and is translated from base 1. Patients with melanoma were used as donors.

The rearranged chain carries TRBV2 and TRBJ1-1; no D gene is confidently identified. The sequence came from a human donor with melanoma. Sequencing was carried out using peripheral blood. The CDR3 protein is CASSEGGKAFF. The bases read TGTGCCAGCAGTGAAGGTGGGAAAGCTTTCTTT.